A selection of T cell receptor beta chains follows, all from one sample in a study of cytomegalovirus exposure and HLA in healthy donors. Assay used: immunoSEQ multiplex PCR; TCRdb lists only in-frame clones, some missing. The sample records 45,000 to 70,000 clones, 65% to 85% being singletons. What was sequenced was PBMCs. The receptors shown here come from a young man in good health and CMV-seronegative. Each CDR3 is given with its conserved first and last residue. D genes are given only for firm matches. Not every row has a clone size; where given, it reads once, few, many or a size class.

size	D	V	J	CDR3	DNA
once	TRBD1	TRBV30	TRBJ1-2	CACDRQGTYGYTF	TGTGCCTGTGATAGACAGGGGACCTATGGCTACACCTTC
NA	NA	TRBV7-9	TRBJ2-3	CASRRRRRDYTDTQYF	TGTGCCAGCAGGAGACGGAGAAGAGATTACACAGATACGCAGTATTTT
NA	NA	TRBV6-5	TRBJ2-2	CASSDRGEELFF	TGTGCCAGCAGCGACCGGGGAGAGGAGCTGTTTTTT
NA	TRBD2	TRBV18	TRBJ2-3	CASSASGSPDTQYF	TGTGCCAGCTCAGCTAGCGGGAGCCCAGATACGCAGTATTTT
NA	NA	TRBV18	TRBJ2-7	CASSPPGTLLTYEQYF	TGTGCCAGCTCACCGCCGGGGACTCTTCTAACCTACGAGCAGTACTTC
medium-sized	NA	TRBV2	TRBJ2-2	CASMMGVSAGNTGELFF	TGTGCCAGCATGATGGGTGTTTCGGCAGGGAACACCGGGGAGCTGTTTTTT
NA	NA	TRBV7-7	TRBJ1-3	CASSSTGSPGNTIYF	TGTGCTAGCAGCAGTACAGGGTCTCCTGGAAACACCATATATTTT
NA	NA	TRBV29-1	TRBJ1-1	CSSKDIGEAFF	TGCAGCTCCAAGGACATTGGGGAAGCTTTCTTT
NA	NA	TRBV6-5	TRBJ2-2	CASSYRGVAGELFF	TGTGCCAGCAGTTACCGGGGAGTGGCCGGGGAGCTGTTTTTT
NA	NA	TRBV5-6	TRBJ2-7	CASSLVRDSLSPSYEQYF	TGTGCCAGCAGCTTGGTTAGGGACTCACTTAGCCCGTCCTACGAGCAGTACTTC
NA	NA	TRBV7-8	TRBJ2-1	CASSQVQGSPPYNEQFF	TGTGCCAGCAGCCAAGTACAGGGATCCCCTCCCTACAATGAGCAGTTCTTC
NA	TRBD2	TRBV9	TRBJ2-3	CASSVVPLASGGKNTQYF	TGTGCCAGCAGCGTAGTGCCCCTCGCTAGCGGGGGTAAAAATACGCAGTATTTT
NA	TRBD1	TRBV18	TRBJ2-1	CASSPKGRTGWPLSYNEQFF	TGTGCCAGCTCACCTAAGGGTCGGACAGGGTGGCCTCTTTCCTACAATGAGCAGTTCTTC
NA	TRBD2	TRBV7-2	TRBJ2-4	CASRHSGSQKNIQYF	TGTGCCAGCAGGCATAGCGGGAGCCAGAAAAACATTCAGTACTTC
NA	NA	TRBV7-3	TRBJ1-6	CASSPGGLNSPPHF	TGTGCCAGCAGCCCGGGGGGGCTTAATTCACCCCCCCACTTT
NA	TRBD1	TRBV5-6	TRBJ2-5	CASSLEDRGGSGEETQYF	TGTGCCAGCAGCTTGGAGGACAGGGGAGGAAGCGGGGAAGAGACCCAGTACTTC
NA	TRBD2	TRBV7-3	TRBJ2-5	CASSLTSGGAETQYF	TGTGCCAGCAGCTTAACTAGCGGGGGGGCCGAGACCCAGTACTTC
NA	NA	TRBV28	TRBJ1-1	CASSNPAPTVAFF	TGTGCCAGCAGCAACCCGGCCCCGACAGTAGCTTTCTTT
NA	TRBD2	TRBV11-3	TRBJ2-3	CASDERDGTDTQYF	TGTGCCAGCGATGAGCGGGATGGCACAGATACGCAGTATTTT
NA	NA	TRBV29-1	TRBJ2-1	CSAELETRPREQFF	TGCAGCGCCGAACTAGAGACCCGCCCTCGTGAGCAGTTCTTC
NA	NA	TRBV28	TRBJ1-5	CASSLYAGGQPQHF	TGTGCCAGCAGTTTATATGCGGGGGGCCAGCCCCAGCATTTT
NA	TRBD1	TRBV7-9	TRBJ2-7	CASSSTGGRAHSGEQYF	TGTGCCAGCAGCTCAACAGGGGGCCGGGCCCACTCCGGCGAGCAGTACTTC
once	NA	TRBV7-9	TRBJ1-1	CASSFVVNTEAFF	TGTGCCAGCAGCTTCGTTGTGAACACTGAAGCTTTCTTT
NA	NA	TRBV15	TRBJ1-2	CATSREDSNPFYGYTF	TGTGCCACCAGCAGAGAGGACAGCAACCCGTTCTATGGCTACACCTTC
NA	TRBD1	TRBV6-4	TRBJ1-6	CASGTPGTADNSPLHF	TGTGCCAGCGGAACGCCCGGGACAGCAGATAATTCACCCCTCCACTTT
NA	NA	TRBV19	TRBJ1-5	CASMEGNQPQHF	TGTGCCAGTATGGAGGGCAATCAGCCCCAGCATTTT
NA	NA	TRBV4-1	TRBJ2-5	CASSQDITRAQYF	TGCGCCAGCAGCCAAGATATAACTAGGGCCCAGTACTTC
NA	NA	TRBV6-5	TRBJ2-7	CASKPTVERLEQYF	TGTGCCAGCAAACCGACAGTGGAGCGTTTGGAGCAGTACTTC
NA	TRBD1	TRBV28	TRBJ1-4	CASSSDRGPYATNEKLFF	TGTGCCAGCAGTTCCGACAGGGGCCCCTATGCAACTAATGAAAAACTGTTTTTT
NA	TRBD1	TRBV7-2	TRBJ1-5	CASSQRTGYSNQPQHF	TGTGCCAGCAGCCAGAGGACAGGCTATAGCAATCAGCCCCAGCATTTT
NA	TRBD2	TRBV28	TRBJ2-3	CASSSRLAGYTDTQYF	TGTGCCAGCAGTTCCCGACTAGCGGGGTACACAGATACGCAGTATTTT